Presented here are 26 T cell receptor beta chains from one specimen sequenced in a study of patients and donors after allogeneic stem cell transplantation (dated by TCRdb to between 2020 and 2021). The library relied on RT-PCR. TCRdb records NextSeq 550 as the sequencer. TCRdb trimmed the raw reads at Q25, called clones with MiXCR and kept productive beta chains. Each record represents a unique CDR3 protein, reported with the most common genes and DNA among its rows. The sample table contains some 960,000 distinct CDR3 sequences; only one count was recorded for over 15% of them. The ten most abundant clones make up 6% of the sample. The sequencing sample was made of blood, either unsorted or a sorted T cell fraction (not recorded which). The receptors here all came from a human donor who was either an allogeneic HSCT recipient or a stem cell or donor lymphocyte infusion donor (not recorded which). It is not recorded whose cells these are; they may come from a transplant donor.

The gene calls are TRBV20-1 and TRBJ1-2; 7 positions agree with TRBD1. The CDR3 has 12 residues. The trim removed 8 bases at V and 1 base at J, leaving 4 bases unmatched. Germline V gene lookup returns CDR1 DFQATT and CDR2 SNEGSKA (reference sequence). The DNA for the CDR3 is TGCAGTCCTGCAGGGGGTAACTATGGCTACACCTTC. Its protein product is CSPAGGNYGYTF.

The V call is TRBV27, the J call TRBJ1-6; TRBD1 matches at 9 bases. V gave up 5 bases and J gave up 12 bases; unmatched junction bases: 11. Germline lookup yields CDR1 MNHEY and CDR2 SMNVEV (reference sequence). The CDR3 spans 15 residues. CDR3 in DNA: TGTGCCAGCAGTCCTCGGGACAGGGTAATTGAACCCCTCCACTTT. This translates into CASSPRDRVIEPLHF.

The J gene is TRBJ2-7, the V gene TRBV19; possibly TRBD2 for D (7 bases). This CDR3 spans 15 amino acids. Germline values: CDR1 LNHDA, CDR2 SQIVND (reference sequence). Trimming removed 3 bases from V and 3 bases from J, with 15 bases in between. The DNA for the CDR3 is TGTGCCAGTAGTATCGGGAGGACAGTCAGCTACGAGCAGTACTTC. Amino acids: CASSIGRTVSYEQYF.

The chain carries TRBV3-1 and TRBJ2-1; D gene ambiguous. Per germline, CDR1 LGHDT and CDR2 YNNKEL (reference sequence). The CDR3 sequence is 16 residues long. V dropped 2 bases and J dropped 6 bases, with 17 bases sitting between them. This chain's CDR3 is CASSQRRPSTSNEQFF. As DNA, the CDR3 is TGTGCCAGCAGCCAACGGCGCCCCAGTACCTCCAATGAGCAGTTCTTC.

Only a few counts were recorded for this clonotype. The chain joins TRBV15 to TRBJ2-3; D may be TRBD2 (5 bases). Germline CDR1 reads LNHNV; CDR2 reads YYDKDF (reference sequence). The CDR3 spans 15 residues. V dropped 1 base and J dropped 2 bases, with 10 bases sitting between them. The chain's CDR3 is CATSRAGRDTDTQYF. CDR3 DNA: TGTGCCACCAGCAGAGCGGGAAGGGACACAGATACGCAGTATTTT. Full variable domain (rest looked up from reference TRBV15 and TRBJ2-3): DAMVIQNPRYQVTQFGKPVTLSCSQTLNHNVMYWYQQKSSQAPKLLFHYYDKDFNNEADTPDNFQSRRPNTSFCFLDIRSPGLGDTAMYLCATSRAGRDTDTQYFGPGTRLTVL.

The V and J genes are TRBV7-9 and TRBJ2-2; 11 bases are shared with TRBD2. The CDR3 spans 16 residues. V shed 7 bases, J shed 3 bases, and the junction held 7 bases outside the gene matches. CDR1 and CDR2 from the germline V gene are SEHNR and FQNEAQ (reference sequence). This CDR3 reads CASIHSGGADTGELFF. The CDR3 DNA is TGTGCCAGCATCCATAGCGGGGGGGCCGACACCGGGGAGCTGTTTTTT.

This clonotype was counted a few times. The V gene is TRBV6-2 or TRBV6-3, the J gene TRBJ1-5; tentatively, D is TRBD1 (5 bases). CDR1 and CDR2 from the germline V gene are MNHEY and SVGEGT. This CDR3 spans 15 amino acids. V lost 7 bases to trimming and J lost 1 base, with 14 bases between them. The CDR3 loop is CASTQTGGSNQPQHF. CDR3 coding DNA: TGTGCCAGCACCCAGACGGGGGGGAGCAATCAGCCCCAGCATTTT.

This chain uses TRBV2 with TRBJ2-2, with D maybe TRBD2 (5 bases). V was trimmed by 7 bases and J by 6 bases, leaving 12 bases between them. The CDR3 extends over 13 amino acids. Germline values: CDR1 SNHLY, CDR2 FYNNEI. CDR3 protein: CASTVASPGELFF. DNA of the CDR3: TGTGCCAGCACAGTAGCTAGCCCCGGGGAGCTGTTTTTT.

V gene TRBV5-1 combines with J gene TRBJ1-1; the match to TRBD1 covers 7 bases. The V segment lost 0 bases and the J segment 7 bases; nucleotides outside the gene matches: 6. Germline V gives CDR1 SGHRS, CDR2 YFSETQ. The CDR3 sequence is 14 residues long. This CDR3 is CASSLEGAGNEAFF. The CDR3 DNA follows: TGCGCCAGCAGCTTGGAGGGGGCGGGTAATGAAGCTTTCTTT.

This chain uses TRBV5-5 with TRBJ1-5, with D possibly being TRBD1 (6 bases). This CDR3 contains 16 residues. V lost 1 base and J lost 6, with 17 bases in between. Germline CDR1 SGHKS, CDR2 YYEKEE (reference sequence). This CDR3 is CASSLRQGIGSQPQHF. DNA of the CDR3: TGTGCCAGCAGCTTGCGCCAGGGGATCGGAAGTCAGCCCCAGCATTTT.

This chain uses TRBV7-9 with TRBJ1-5; D call uncertain. V was cut by 2 bases and J by 0 bases, with 11 bases left in between. Germline V lookup: CDR1 SEHNR, CDR2 FQNEAQ (reference sequence). CDR3 size: 16 residues. The CDR3 here is CASSLNGGYSNQPQHF. For the CDR3, the DNA is TGTGCCAGCAGCTTAAACGGCGGATATAGCAATCAGCCCCAGCATTTT.

CDR3 DNA: TGTGCCAGCAGTGACCCGCAGGACAGGGGGGTACTAGATACGCAGTATTTT. It encodes CASSDPQDRGVLDTQYF. The chain employs TRBV2 and TRBJ2-3; 10 positions match TRBD1. After removal of 3 bases from V and 5 bases from J, the junction contained 11 bases not matched to a gene. This CDR3 spans 17 amino acids. Germline lookup yields CDR1 SNHLY and CDR2 FYNNEI.

The V call is TRBV25-1, the J call TRBJ1-1; no firm D call. Trimming left V 7 bases short and J 0 bases short, with 9 bases between. Germline V gene sequence: CDR1 MGHDK, CDR2 SYGVNS. The CDR3 is 13 amino acids. The CDR3 region has the DNA TGTGCCAGCAACCTCGGGATGAACACTGAAGCTTTCTTT. Protein sequence: CASNLGMNTEAFF.

This chain joins TRBV5-4 and TRBJ2-1; D call uncertain. The germline V gene has CDR1 SGHNT and CDR2 YYREEE (reference sequence). V lost 7 bases and J 5 bases, leaving 7 bases between the germline ends. The CDR3 contains 11 residues. The CDR3 is CASGMHNEQFF. DNA of the CDR3: TGTGCCAGCGGCATGCACAATGAGCAGTTCTTC.

This clonotype came up a few times. This rearrangement joins TRBV20-1 to TRBJ2-3; 7 bases align to TRBD1. The CDR3 is made up of 13 amino acids. CDR1 DFQATT and CDR2 SNEGSKA come from the germline V gene (reference sequence). The ends lost 3 bases at V and 6 bases at J; junction bases unmatched: 6. DNA of the CDR3: TGCAGTGCTAGCGGGACAGAAGGGGATACGCAGTATTTT. It encodes CSASGTEGDTQYF.

There are a few counts of this clonotype. The V call is TRBV6-1, the J call TRBJ2-1; D is possibly TRBD2 (6 bases). This CDR3 comprises 14 residues. CDR1 is MNHNS, CDR2 SASEGT, per germline. The ends were cut back, 6 bases at V and 0 bases at J, with 9 bases in the middle. CDR3 sequence: CASRDGSSYNEQFF. CDR3 DNA: TGTGCCAGCAGGGACGGGAGCTCCTACAATGAGCAGTTCTTC.

Worth noting for this clonotype: The junction differs from germline at one of its ends, possibly a read error. This chain links TRBV25-1 with TRBJ1-1; the match to TRBD1 covers 7 bases. This CDR3 comprises 16 residues. In germline, CDR1 is MGHDK, CDR2 SYGVNS. CDR3 sequence: CASSLTAWGQNAEAFF. The CDR3 DNA follows: TGTGCCAGCAGTTTAACGGCGTGGGGACAGAACGCTGAAGCTTTCTTT.

There are a few counts of this clonotype. CDR3 sequence reads: CSARLGQGARETQYF. The CDR3 DNA sequence: TGCAGTGCTAGATTAGGACAGGGGGCCAGGGAGACCCAGTACTTC. The chain combines TRBV20-1 with TRBJ2-5; TRBD1 aligns across 11 bases. The CDR3 sequence is 15 residues long. J was trimmed by 5 bases and V by 2 bases; bases with no gene match: 7. Germline CDR1 and CDR2: DFQATT and SNEGSKA (reference sequence).

This clonotype was detected only once. The chain couples TRBV30 to TRBJ2-3; 7 nucleotides align to TRBD2. Trimming took 1 base from V and 9 from J; bases not matched to a gene: 10. The CDR3 extends over 14 amino acids. Germline CDR1 reads GTSNPN; CDR2 reads SVGIG (reference sequence). CDR3 in DNA: TGTGCCTGGAGTGAGGGAGGGCGGATCGACACGCAGTATTTT. This sequence encodes CAWSEGGRIDTQYF. The full variable domain, its missing parts supplied by reference TRBV30 and TRBJ2-3, is SQTIHQWPATLVQPVGSPLSLECTVEGTSNPNLYWYRQAAGRGLQLLFYSVGIGQISSEVPQNLSASRPQDRQFILSSKKLLLSDSGFYLCAWSEGGRIDTQYFGPGTRLTVL.

This clonotype has only a few counts. The chain is built from TRBV20-1 and TRBJ1-2; 9 nucleotides align to TRBD1. Unmatched junction bases numbered 8, after V lost 1 base and J lost 5 bases. Germline CDR1 is DFQATT and CDR2 is SNEGSKA (reference sequence). The CDR3 contains 15 residues. The CDR3 DNA sequence: TGCAGTGCTAGAGCCAAGGGACAGGGAGGGTATGGCTACACCTTC. Encoded protein: CSARAKGQGGYGYTF.

This clonotype came up a few times. The chain joins TRBV24-1 to TRBJ2-1; 9 nucleotides match TRBD2. Unmatched junction bases numbered 6, after V lost 4 bases and J lost 6 bases. Germline CDR1 and CDR2: KGHDR and SFDVKD. The CDR3 has 15 residues. Here the CDR3 reads CATSDRSGGPNEQFF. The DNA of the CDR3 is TGTGCCACCAGTGACCGAAGCGGGGGGCCCAATGAGCAGTTCTTC.

This clonotype was seen a few times. The V call is TRBV12-3 or TRBV12-4, the J call TRBJ2-5; maybe TRBD2 (5 bases). Trimming took off 5 bases at V and 5 bases at J, with 21 bases between the two ends. The CDR3 runs 16 residues. The CDR3: CASSKPRTVGVETQYF. The CDR3 DNA follows: TGTGCCAGCAGTAAACCGAGGACTGTCGGGGTCGAGACCCAGTACTTC.

The chain is built from TRBV3-1 and TRBJ2-1, with D perhaps TRBD1 (6 bases). The V gene's germline CDR1 is LGHDT and CDR2 YNNKEL (reference sequence). Trimming removed 4 bases from V and 15 bases from J, with 22 bases in between. The CDR3 runs to 14 residues. The CDR3 protein is CASSRTRQEWSAFF. DNA of the CDR3: TGTGCCAGCAGCCGAACAAGACAGGAATGGAGTGCGTTCTTC.

This clonotype showed up just a few times. The genes are TRBV10-3 and TRBJ2-2; D not certain. The V gene's germline CDR1 is ENHRY and CDR2 SYGVKD. The CDR3 covers 12 residues. V lost 8 bases, J lost 2 bases, and 6 bases lay in between. The CDR3 spells CAIGANTGELFF. As DNA, the CDR3 is TGTGCCATCGGCGCCAACACCGGGGAGCTGTTTTTT.

This chain uses TRBV7-3 with TRBJ2-5; 8 nucleotides agree with TRBD2. The CDR3 extends over 15 amino acids. Germline V gene data show CDR1 as SGHTA and CDR2 as FQGTGA. The J segment lost 5 bases and the V segment lost 0 bases, leaving 5 bases of the junction unmatched. The CDR3 region is CASSLTGRAGETQYF. DNA of the CDR3: TGTGCCAGCAGCTTAACCGGGAGGGCCGGGGAGACCCAGTACTTC.

This clonotype has just a few counts. V usage is TRBV9 and J usage is TRBJ2-2, with TRBD2 identical over 7 bases. The CDR3 sequence is 16 residues long. The germline CDR1 and CDR2 sequences are SGDLS and YYNGEE. Trimming at V came to 1 base and at J to 4 bases, leaving 7 bases not matched to a gene. This CDR3 reads CASSVLREGPTGELFF. CDR3 in DNA: TGTGCCAGCAGCGTATTGAGGGAGGGGCCCACCGGGGAGCTGTTTTTT.